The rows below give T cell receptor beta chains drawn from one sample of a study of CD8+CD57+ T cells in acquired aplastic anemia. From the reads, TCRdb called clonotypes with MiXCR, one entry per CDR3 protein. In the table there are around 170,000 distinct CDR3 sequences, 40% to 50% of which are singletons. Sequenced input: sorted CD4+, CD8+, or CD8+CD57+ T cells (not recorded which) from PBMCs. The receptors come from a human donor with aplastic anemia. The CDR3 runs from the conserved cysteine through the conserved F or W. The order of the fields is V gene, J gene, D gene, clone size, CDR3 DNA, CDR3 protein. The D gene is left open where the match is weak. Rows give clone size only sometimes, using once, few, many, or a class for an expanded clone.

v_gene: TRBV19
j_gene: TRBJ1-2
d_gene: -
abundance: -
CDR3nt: TGTGCCAGTAGTGCAGGGACGTCTAACTATGGCTACACCTTC
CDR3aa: CASSAGTSNYGYTF

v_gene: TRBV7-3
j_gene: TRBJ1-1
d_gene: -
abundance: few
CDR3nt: TGTGCCAGCAGCCAAGACCTGAACACTGAAGCTTTCTTT
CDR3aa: CASSQDLNTEAFF

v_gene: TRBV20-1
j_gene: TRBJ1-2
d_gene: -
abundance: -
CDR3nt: TGCAGTGCTAGAGATTTCTTAAACTATGGCTACACCTTC
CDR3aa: CSARDFLNYGYTF

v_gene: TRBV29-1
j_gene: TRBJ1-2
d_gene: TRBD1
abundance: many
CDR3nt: TGCAGCGCCACTCGGACAGGGGGCGGCTATGGCTACACCTTC
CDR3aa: CSATRTGGGYGYTF

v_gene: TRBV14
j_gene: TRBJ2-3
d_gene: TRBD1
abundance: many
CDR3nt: TGTGCCAGCAGCGGTAGGACAGGGTTGACAGATACGCAGTATTTT
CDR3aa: CASSGRTGLTDTQYF

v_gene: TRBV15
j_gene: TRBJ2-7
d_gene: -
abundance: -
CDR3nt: TGTGCCACCAGCCAGGGCGGCACAGTCGAGCAGTACTTC
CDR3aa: CATSQGGTVEQYF

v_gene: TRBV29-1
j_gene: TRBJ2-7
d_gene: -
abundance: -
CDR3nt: TGCAGCGTTGTTGTAGACGAGCAGTACTTC
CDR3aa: CSVVVDEQYF

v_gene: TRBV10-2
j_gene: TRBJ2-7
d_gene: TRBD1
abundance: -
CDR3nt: TGCGCCAGCAGTGACGGGACAGGGGGGTACTTC
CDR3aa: CASSDGTGGYF

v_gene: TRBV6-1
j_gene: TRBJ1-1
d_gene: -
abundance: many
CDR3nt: TGTGCCAGCAGTGTGGAGCAGAACACTGAAGCTTTCTTT
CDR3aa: CASSVEQNTEAFF

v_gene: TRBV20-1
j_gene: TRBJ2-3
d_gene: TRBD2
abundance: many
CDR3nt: TGCAGTGCGGGACTAGGCACAGATACGCAGTATTTT
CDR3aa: CSAGLGTDTQYF

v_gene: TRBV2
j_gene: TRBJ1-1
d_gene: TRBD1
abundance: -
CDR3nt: TGTGCCAGCCTGGCCGACAGGGGTACTGAAGCCCTCTTT
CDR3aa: CASLADRGTEALF

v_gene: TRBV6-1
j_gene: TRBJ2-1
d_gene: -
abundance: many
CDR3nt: TGTGCCAGCAGTGAAGCTGTCTCCTACAATGAGCAGTTCTTC
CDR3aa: CASSEAVSYNEQFF

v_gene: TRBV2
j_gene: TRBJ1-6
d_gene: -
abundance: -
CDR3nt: TGTGCCAGCAGGGCGGGCCCCTTAGAGTCACCCCTCCACTTT
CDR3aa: CASRAGPLESPLHF

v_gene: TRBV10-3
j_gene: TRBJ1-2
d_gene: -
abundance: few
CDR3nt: TGTGCCATCCAGGGAGGAGGAGCAGAGGGCTATGGCTACACCTTC
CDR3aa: CAIQGGGAEGYGYTF

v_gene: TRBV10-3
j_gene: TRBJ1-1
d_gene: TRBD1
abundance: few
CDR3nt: TGTGCCATCAAATTGGACAGGGGGAACACTGAAGCTTTCTTT
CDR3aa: CAIKLDRGNTEAFF

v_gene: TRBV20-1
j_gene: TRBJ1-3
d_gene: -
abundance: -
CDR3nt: TGCAGTGCCAGCAGGATCTCTGGAAACACCATATATTTT
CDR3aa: CSASRISGNTIYF

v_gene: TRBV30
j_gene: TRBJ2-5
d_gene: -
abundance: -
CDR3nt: TGTGCCTGGAGTGTAAAGGGTAGGCAAGAGACCCTGTACTTC
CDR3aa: CAWSVKGRQETLYF

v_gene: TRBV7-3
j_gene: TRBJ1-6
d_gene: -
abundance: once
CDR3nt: TGTGCCAGCAGCCGGGGCTCAGGGGACCCCCTCCACTTT
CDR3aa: CASSRGSGDPLHF

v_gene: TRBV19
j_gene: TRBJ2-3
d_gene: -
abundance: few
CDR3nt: TGTGCCAGTAGCGGACGGAGTACCCATACGCAGTATTTT
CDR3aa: CASSGRSTHTQYF

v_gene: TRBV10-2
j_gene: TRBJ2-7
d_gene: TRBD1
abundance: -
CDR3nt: TGCGCCAGCAGTGGTACAGGGGGCTGGTACGAGCAGTACTTC
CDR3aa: CASSGTGGWYEQYF

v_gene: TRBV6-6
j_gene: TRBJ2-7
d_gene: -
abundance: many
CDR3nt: TGTGCCAGCAGTTACTCGGGCAGGGGAACCTCCTACGAGCAGTACTTC
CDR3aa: CASSYSGRGTSYEQYF

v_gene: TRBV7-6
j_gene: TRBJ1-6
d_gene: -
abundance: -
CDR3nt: TGTGCCAGCAGCTTACGGGCAGACCAGGGTAATTCACCCCTCCACTTT
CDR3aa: CASSLRADQGNSPLHF

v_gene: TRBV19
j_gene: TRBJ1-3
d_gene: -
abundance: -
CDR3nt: TGTGCCAGTGCCGTAGATCTGCTTCACTCTGGAAACACCATATATTTT
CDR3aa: CASAVDLLHSGNTIYF

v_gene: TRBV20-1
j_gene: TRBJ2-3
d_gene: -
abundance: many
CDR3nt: TGCAGTGCTAGAGGGGCCGGCGGGACAGTCCAGCAGTATTTT
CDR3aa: CSARGAGGTVQQYF

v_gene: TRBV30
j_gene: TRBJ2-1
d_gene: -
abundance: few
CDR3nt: TGTGCCTGGAGTATAGGGTCCGCGGGTGGCAATGAGCAGTTCTTC
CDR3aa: CAWSIGSAGGNEQFF

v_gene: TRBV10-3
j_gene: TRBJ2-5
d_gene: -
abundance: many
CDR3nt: TGTGCCATCAGTGAGTCCTTGTTGGCTGGTGAGACCCAGTACTTC
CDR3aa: CAISESLLAGETQYF

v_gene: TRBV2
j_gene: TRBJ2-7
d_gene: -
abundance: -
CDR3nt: TGTGCCAGCAGTGAAAGGCAGGTCTACGAGCAGTACTTC
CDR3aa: CASSERQVYEQYF

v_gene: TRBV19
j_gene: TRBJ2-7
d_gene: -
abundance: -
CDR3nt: TGTGCCAGTAGTATGGTAGTTGAGCCCTACGAGCAGTACTTC
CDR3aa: CASSMVVEPYEQYF

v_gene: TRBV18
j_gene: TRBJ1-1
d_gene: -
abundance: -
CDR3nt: TGTGCCAGCTTGAGAGGGAGGACTGAAGCTTTCTTT
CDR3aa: CASLRGRTEAFF

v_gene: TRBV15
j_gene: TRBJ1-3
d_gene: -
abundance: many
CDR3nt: TGTGCCACCAGCAGGAAGTCGGGGGCTGGAAACACCATATATTTT
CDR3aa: CATSRKSGAGNTIYF

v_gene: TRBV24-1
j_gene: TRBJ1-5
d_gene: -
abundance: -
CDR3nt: TGTGCCACCAGTGCATCAGGCTATCAGCCCCAGCATTTT
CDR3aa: CATSASGYQPQHF

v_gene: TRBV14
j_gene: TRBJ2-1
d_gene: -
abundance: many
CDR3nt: TGTGCCAGCAGCCAGGATCTAGGGGACAATGAGCAGTTCTTC
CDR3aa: CASSQDLGDNEQFF

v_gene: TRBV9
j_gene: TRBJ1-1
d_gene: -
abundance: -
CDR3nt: TGTGCCAGCAGCGTAGGTATGGGAATGGCAGCTTTCTTT
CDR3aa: CASSVGMGMAAFF

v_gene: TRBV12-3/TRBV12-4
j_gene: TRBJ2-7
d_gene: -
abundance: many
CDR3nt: TGTGCCAGCAGAAGAGGGGGACGGGCCTACGAGCAGTACTTC
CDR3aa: CASRRGGRAYEQYF

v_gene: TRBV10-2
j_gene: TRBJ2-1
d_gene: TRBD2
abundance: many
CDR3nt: TGCGCCAGCAGTGAGCCTGAACTAGCGGACCCTAACAATGAGCAGTTCTTC
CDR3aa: CASSEPELADPNNEQFF

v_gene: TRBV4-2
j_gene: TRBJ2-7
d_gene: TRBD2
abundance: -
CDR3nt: TGTGCCAGCAGCCAAGTGTCAGCGGGGGGCCAGGGAGGAGAGCAGTACTTC
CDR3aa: CASSQVSAGGQGGEQYF

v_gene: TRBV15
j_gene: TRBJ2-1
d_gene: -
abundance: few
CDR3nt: TGTGCCACCAGGAGTTATGCTGAGCAGTTCTTC
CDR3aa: CATRSYAEQFF

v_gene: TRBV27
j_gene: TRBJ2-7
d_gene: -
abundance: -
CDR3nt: TGTGCCAGCAGTTCTACGGTCAACTACGAGCAGTACTTC
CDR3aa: CASSSTVNYEQYF

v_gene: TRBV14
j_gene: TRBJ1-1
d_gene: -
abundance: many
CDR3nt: TGTGCCAGCAGCCAAGAGGGGACCCTAAGGGTGTTT
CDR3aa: CASSQEGTLRVF

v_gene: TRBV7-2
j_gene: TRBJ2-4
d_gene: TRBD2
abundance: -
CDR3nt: TGTGCCAGTCGTTCGTGGGGGGGAAACATTCAGTACTTC
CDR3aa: CASRSWGGNIQYF

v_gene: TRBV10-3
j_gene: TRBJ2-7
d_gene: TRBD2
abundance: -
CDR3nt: TGTGCCATCAGTGAGTTGGGACTAGCGGGACTTAACGAGCAGTACTTC
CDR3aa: CAISELGLAGLNEQYF

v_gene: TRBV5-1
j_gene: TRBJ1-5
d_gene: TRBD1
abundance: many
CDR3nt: TGCGCCAGCAGCCCGGACGGACAGGTCAATCAGCCCCAGCATTTT
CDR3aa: CASSPDGQVNQPQHF

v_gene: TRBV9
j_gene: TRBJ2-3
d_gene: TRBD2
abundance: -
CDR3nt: TGTGCCAGCAGCGCTTACCGGAAACTAGCGGGAGTTGGGGATACGCAGTATTTT
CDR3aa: CASSAYRKLAGVGDTQYF

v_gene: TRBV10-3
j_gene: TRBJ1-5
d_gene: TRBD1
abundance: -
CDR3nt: TGTGCCATCAGGGAAGGGGACATCGTGGGACAGACCAATCAGCCCCAGCATTTT
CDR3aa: CAIREGDIVGQTNQPQHF

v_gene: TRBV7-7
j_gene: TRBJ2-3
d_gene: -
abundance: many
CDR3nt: TGTGCTAGCAGTCCCCTGGGCGTCGGCACAGATACGCAGTATTTT
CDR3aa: CASSPLGVGTDTQYF

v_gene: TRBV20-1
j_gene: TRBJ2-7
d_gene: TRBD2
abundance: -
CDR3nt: TGCAGTGCTATTCGCGGGGGAGCCTACGAGCAGTACTTC
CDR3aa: CSAIRGGAYEQYF

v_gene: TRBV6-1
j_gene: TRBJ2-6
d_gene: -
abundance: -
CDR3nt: TGTGCCAGCAGAGATGCCGGGAGGGCCAACGTCCTGACTTTC
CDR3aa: CASRDAGRANVLTF